This T cell receptor beta chain was identified in a study of T-cell reconstitution after alpha-beta-depleted transplantation in children. General observations from the study: Reportedly, only several hundred clones from non-depleted graft cells drove alpha-beta T-cell counts at about two months. Surviving recipient T cells and thymic progenitors accounted for the high day-60 TCRbeta diversity observed in some patients. It was newly produced T cells that mostly accounted for T-cell counts and diversity one year after transplant.

CDR1 and CDR2 (germline): SEHNR, FQNEAQ (reference sequence). V gave up 4 bases and J gave up 3 bases; unmatched junction bases: 9. The CDR3 is made up of 16 amino acids. There are a few counts of this clonotype. Its target is unknown. TCRbeta library preparation incorporated unique molecular identifiers. TCRdb independently ran MiXCR on the PCR reads; one entry per CDR3 protein. Of about 98,000 distinct CDR3 sequences listed, 4.5% to 7.5% are singletons. This chain links TRBV7-9 with TRBJ2-3, with 8 bases aligning to TRBD1. The sample in question was PBMCs, mostly from graft donor cells, obtained 60 days after TCRalphabeta/CD19-depleted stem cell transplant. This clonotype originated in a female patient younger than 10 who had a stem cell transplant for Fanconi anemia, so the T cells may come from the graft donor. The CDR3: CASSSVIRGPTDTQYF. The CDR3 DNA is TGTGCCAGCAGCTCAGTAATCAGGGGGCCGACAGATACGCAGTATTTT.